What follows is one TCR beta chain and its context. This specimen belongs to a study of blood T cell repertoires in COVID-19. Data came from immunoSEQ multiplex PCR; TCRdb stores just in-frame clones and leaves some out. The table has about 220,000 clones, around three quarters seen once. This CDR3 contains 15 residues. V shed 5 bases and J 6 bases; nucleotides not matched to a gene: 8. The V gene's germline CDR1 is KGHSH and CDR2 LQKENI. The receptor's source is a woman in her 70s with acute or convalescent COVID-19. The chain has TRBV18 and TRBJ1-5, with 9 nucleotides matching TRBD1. Sequenced sample: peripheral blood. The CDR3 protein is CASSGAQGAGQPQHF. The CDR3 region has the DNA TGTGCCAGCTCAGGGGCACAGGGGGCGGGTCAGCCCCAGCATTTT.